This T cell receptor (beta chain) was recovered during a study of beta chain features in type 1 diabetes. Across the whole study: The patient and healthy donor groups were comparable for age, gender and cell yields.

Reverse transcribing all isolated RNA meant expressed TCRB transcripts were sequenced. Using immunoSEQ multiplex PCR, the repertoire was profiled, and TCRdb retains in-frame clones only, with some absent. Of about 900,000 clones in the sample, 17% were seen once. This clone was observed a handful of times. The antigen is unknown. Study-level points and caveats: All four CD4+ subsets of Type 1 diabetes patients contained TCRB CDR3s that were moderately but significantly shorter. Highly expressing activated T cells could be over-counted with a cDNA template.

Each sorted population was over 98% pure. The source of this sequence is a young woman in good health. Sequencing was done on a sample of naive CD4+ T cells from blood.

CDR3 residues: CASSLLAPSTDTQYF. The CDR3 DNA follows: TGCGCCAGCAGCTTGTTAGCGCCGAGCACAGATACGCAGTATTTT. V is TRBV5-1 and J is TRBJ2-3, with D possibly being TRBD2 (5 bases). Trimming removed 1 base at V and 0 bases at J, with 9 bases between. From germline, CDR1 is SGHRS and CDR2 YFSETQ. The CDR3 runs 15 residues.